This T cell receptor (beta chain) was sequenced in a study of blood T cell repertoires in COVID-19. The authors' processing: For nucleated cells, counts were estimated from reference gene primer amplification. Data came from immunoSEQ multiplex PCR; TCRdb stores just in-frame clones and leaves some out. D and trimming were read from the DNA, whereas the V and J calls and clone size are those reported in that table. Of around 480,000 clones in the sample, roughly 90% are singletons; the top ten hold about 0.7%. CDR3 length equals 19 residues. With 0 bases clipped from V and 7 bases from J, the junction kept 13 bases outside the gene matches. Germline values: CDR1 LNHDA, CDR2 SQIVND (reference sequence).

The receptor comes from a woman under 30 who had recovered from COVID-19. The V call is TRBV19, the J call TRBJ1-6; 9 bases fit TRBD1. Material for sequencing was PBMCs or T cells enriched from blood (not recorded which). Here the CDR3 reads CASSIDPGQGRLGNSPLHF. The CDR3 region has the DNA TGTGCCAGTAGTATAGATCCGGGACAGGGTCGTCTCGGGAATTCACCCCTCCACTTT.